This is a list of T cell receptor beta chains from one sample in a study of shared clonotypes between healthy human individuals. Clones were sequenced by immunoSEQ multiplex PCR, and TCRdb holds only the in-frame ones, with some missing. The sample lists fewer than 200,000 clones, 65% to 80% occurring once. The specimen sequenced was memory CD4+ T cells sorted from blood. The receptor set was obtained from a young man in good health. Each CDR3 is given with its conserved first and last residue. Each record gives: D gene, V gene, clone size, J gene, CDR3 DNA, CDR3 protein. A D gene is named only where the DNA matches it firmly. Clone size is given for some rows only: seen once, a few or many times, or a class if the clone is expanded.

>-|TRBV21-1|-|TRBJ1-5
TGTGCCAGCAGCAAAAAGGGGTGGACAGGCAATAGCAATCAGCCCCAGCATTTT
CASSKKGWTGNSNQPQHF
>-|TRBV18|-|TRBJ2-1
TGTGCCAGCTCACCACCCACTGGATACAATGAGCAGTTCTTC
CASSPPTGYNEQFF
>-|TRBV30|-|TRBJ1-5
TGTGCCTGGAAGGCCCGGGGTAACAATCAGCCCCAGCATTTT
CAWKARGNNQPQHF
>TRBD2|TRBV5-4|-|TRBJ2-1
TGTGCCAGCAGCTTGCCCCCAGCGGGAGCTGCCAATGAGCAGTTCTTC
CASSLPPAGAANEQFF
>TRBD2|TRBV30|few|TRBJ2-7
TGTGCCTGGAGTGCACAAACTAGCGGGAGATACGAGCAGTACTTC
CAWSAQTSGRYEQYF
>-|TRBV4-1|-|TRBJ2-5
TGCGCCAGCAGCCAAGAATGGGGGCCGGGACAAGAGACCCAGTACTTC
CASSQEWGPGQETQYF
>TRBD2|TRBV18|-|TRBJ2-1
TGTGCCAGCTCACCACTAGGTGCTAGCGGGAGTGGGTCCTACAATGAGCAGTTCTTC
CASSPLGASGSGSYNEQFF
>TRBD2|TRBV27|-|TRBJ2-3
TGTGCCAGCAGTTCCGCCGCTAGCGGAGCCGGAGATACGCAGTATTTT
CASSSAASGAGDTQYF
>-|TRBV7-2|-|TRBJ1-1
TGTGCCAGCAGCTTAGGAGGCAGGGGTGTGACTGAAGCTTTCTTT
CASSLGGRGVTEAFF
>-|TRBV15|-|TRBJ2-7
TGTGCCACCAGCAGAGTATCCAGCGGCGAGCAGTACTTC
CATSRVSSGEQYF
>TRBD2|TRBV14|few|TRBJ2-2
TGTGCCAGCAGCCTGACTAGCGGGAGAATCGGGGAGCTGTTTTTT
CASSLTSGRIGELFF
>-|TRBV5-8|once|TRBJ1-1
TGTGCCAGCTTCCTTCTCACCAAAGGACGGGCTTTCTTT
CASFLLTKGRAFF
>-|TRBV7-9|once|TRBJ2-7
TGTGCCAGCAGCTTACAGGAGGGGGCCCCCTACGAGCAGTACTTC
CASSLQEGAPYEQYF
>-|TRBV6-5|-|TRBJ2-5
TGTGCCAGCAGTTACTCGCACAACCAAGAGACCCAGTACTTC
CASSYSHNQETQYF
>-|TRBV29-1|-|TRBJ1-4
TGCAGCGTCAACCCGGACGGAACTAATGAAAAACTGTTTTTT
CSVNPDGTNEKLFF